Shown below are 24 T cell receptor beta chains from a single sample sequenced in a study of T-cell memory formation after mild COVID-19. TCRdb fed the 5' RACE reads into MiXCR, producing one record per CDR3 protein. This sample carries about 110,000 distinct CDR3 sequences, around 17% of them seen once, and the ten largest clones take about 6%. The material sequenced was PBMCs or a T cell subset sorted from them (not recorded which). The receptors here all came from a man aged 18 to 35 who had mild COVID-19 (a few samples of this study predate the infection). Cell type and time point are not known.

The chain is built from TRBV29-1 and TRBJ1-1; TRBD1 matches at 8 bases. Looked up from germline, CDR1 is SQVTM and CDR2 is ANQGSEA. The CDR3 spans 14 residues. After removal of 1 base from V and 3 bases from J, the junction contained 4 bases not matched to a gene. The CDR3 nucleotides are TGCAGCGTTGAAGCCAGGGGGCTGGACACTGAAGCTTTCTTT. This translates into CSVEARGLDTEAFF.

This clonotype was counted a few times. The chain has TRBV11-2 and TRBJ2-7, with 10 bases that match TRBD1. The ends lost 7 bases at V and 8 bases at J; junction bases unmatched: 14. CDR3 size: 15 residues. Looked up from germline, CDR1 is SGHAT and CDR2 is FQNNGV. The CDR3: CASTSPGQGYLQQYF. The CDR3 DNA follows: TGTGCCAGCACCAGCCCGGGACAGGGGTACCTCCAGCAGTACTTC.

The gene calls are TRBV7-3 and TRBJ2-3, with 10 bases identical to TRBD2. CDR3 size: 15 residues. Germline loops: CDR1 SGHTA, CDR2 FQGTGA. The V gene end was trimmed by 5 bases and the J gene end by 5 bases; junction bases not matched to a gene: 7. CDR3 bases: TGTGCCAGCAGCAAGAAGCGGGGGGGCCAAGATACGCAGTATTTT. It yields the protein CASSKKRGGQDTQYF.

In this sample, this clonotype turned up a few times. The chain combines TRBV25-1 with TRBJ2-2, with 7 bases lining up with TRBD1. The V gene end was trimmed by 2 bases and the J gene end by 6 bases; junction bases not matched to a gene: 6. This CDR3 spans 15 amino acids. CDR1 is MGHDK and CDR2 is SYGVNS in the germline V gene. The CDR3 here is CASSEQGVIPGELFF. CDR3 coding DNA: TGTGCCAGCAGTGAACAGGGGGTAATCCCCGGGGAGCTGTTTTTT. Filled out from reference TRBV25-1 and TRBJ2-2, the complete variable domain reads EADIYQTPRYLVIGTGKKITLECSQTMGHDKMYWYQQDPGMELHLIHYSYGVNSTEKGDLSSESTVSRIRTEHFPLTLESARPSHTSQYLCASSEQGVIPGELFFGEGSRLTVL.

The chain employs TRBV4-3 and TRBJ1-4; TRBD1 is a possible D gene (5 bases). There are 15 residues in the CDR3. Per germline, CDR1 LGHNA and CDR2 YSLEER. The V end lost 0 bases, the J end lost 3 bases, and 8 bases lay between the germline ends. In DNA form, the CDR3 reads TGCGCCAGCAGCCAAGATCCGGGGGCTAATGAAAAACTGTTTTTT. Its translation is CASSQDPGANEKLFF.

The sample holds a few counts of this clonotype. V and J are TRBV6-2 or TRBV6-3 and TRBJ2-3; D not certain. Trimming took off 3 bases at V and 8 bases at J, with 6 bases between the two ends. Germline loops: CDR1 MNHEY, CDR2 SVGEGT. The CDR3 length is 11 residues. CDR3 protein: CASSYLRTQYF. DNA for the CDR3: TGTGCCAGCAGTTATCTCCGTACGCAGTATTTT.

This clonotype has just a few counts. The genes are TRBV20-1 and TRBJ1-1; D is uncertain. The CDR3 has 13 residues. The V end lost 7 bases, the J end lost 1 base, and 13 bases lay between the germline ends. From germline, CDR1 is DFQATT and CDR2 SNEGSKA (reference sequence). The CDR3 loop reads CSVRRTGNTEAFF. The CDR3 region has the DNA TGCAGTGTTCGGAGGACGGGGAACACTGAAGCTTTCTTT.

CDR3 region: CASNRDYYSDTQYF. The CDR3 DNA sequence: TGTGCCAGCAACCGGGACTATTACTCAGATACGCAGTATTTT. V and J are TRBV12-3 or TRBV12-4 and TRBJ2-3, with TRBD2 identical over 7 bases. Trimming removed 7 bases from V and 4 bases from J; junction bases left unmatched: 8. The CDR3 loop spans 14 amino acids.

This chain joins TRBV11-3 and TRBJ2-7, with D unclear. Germline CDR1 is SGHNT and CDR2 is YENEEA. The CDR3 runs to 15 residues. Written as DNA, the CDR3 is TGTGCCAGCAGCGGGGTAGGGCCGAGCTCCTACGAGAAGTACGTC. Translating it yields CASSGVGPSSYEKYV.

This clonotype was counted a few times. The chain is built from TRBV29-1 and TRBJ2-3; D might be TRBD2 (7 bases). The V gene's germline CDR1 is SQVTM and CDR2 ANQGSEA. V gave up 1 base and J gave up 5 bases, with 13 bases separating them. The CDR3 totals 14 residues. CDR3 coding DNA: TGCAGCGTTGAAGGCGGGGGCGGGGGAGATACGCAGTATTTT. Protein product: CSVEGGGGGDTQYF.

The V gene is TRBV18, the J gene TRBJ2-5; D ambiguous. Trimming removed 5 bases from V and 0 bases from J, with 16 bases in between. Germline CDR1 KGHSH, CDR2 LQKENI. This CDR3 contains 16 residues. CDR3 sequence (DNA): TGTGCCAGCTCAAAGGACGGCAATGCGTACCAAGAGACCCAGTACTTC. Translating it yields CASSKDGNAYQETQYF.

This clonotype came up many times. The chain recombines TRBV12-3 or TRBV12-4 with TRBJ2-3, with D perhaps assigned TRBD1 or TRBD2 (6 bases each). This CDR3 is 14 amino acids long. Trimming stripped 7 bases from V and 1 base from J, with 12 bases between. The CDR3 is CASKRGRGTDTQYF. The CDR3 DNA is TGTGCCAGCAAACGGGGGCGGGGCACAGATACGCAGTATTTT.

This CDR3 reads CASSPTWGNEQFF. For the CDR3, the DNA is TGTGCCAGCAGCCCGACATGGGGCAATGAGCAGTTCTTC. The chain carries TRBV11-2 and TRBJ2-1; D is undetermined. The CDR3 is 13 residues long. V was pared by 5 bases and J by 6 bases, with 11 bases between. The V gene's germline CDR1 is SGHAT and CDR2 FQNNGV.

The chain has TRBV18 and TRBJ2-3, with D possibly matching TRBD2 (6 bases). There are 15 residues in the CDR3. Germline V gene lookup returns CDR1 KGHSH and CDR2 LQKENI. V lost 2 bases and J 2 bases, leaving 11 bases between the germline ends. CDR3 amino acids: CASSPDSSDTDTQYF. The CDR3 DNA is TGTGCCAGCTCACCAGACTCTAGCGACACAGATACGCAGTATTTT.

This clonotype was observed a few times. CDR3 DNA sequence: TGTGCCAGCAGCTTAGCGGTCGGGGAACAGCCCCAGCATTTT. Translation gives CASSLAVGEQPQHF. The chain carries TRBV7-9 and TRBJ1-5; D remains unclear. V dropped 0 bases and J dropped 7 bases, with 10 bases sitting between them. This CDR3 is 14 amino acids long. Germline lookup yields CDR1 SEHNR and CDR2 FQNEAQ (reference sequence).

This clonotype has a handful of counts. The rearrangement joins TRBV4-3 to TRBJ1-4; the D gene is possibly TRBD1 (5 bases). CDR3 length equals 14 residues. Looked up from germline, CDR1 is LGHNA and CDR2 is YSLEER. Trimming took 3 bases from V and 7 from J, leaving 12 bases between them. CDR3 DNA sequence: TGCGCCAGCAGCCACGGGACGCTGAGTGAAAAACTGTTTTTT. This encodes CASSHGTLSEKLFF.

V usage is TRBV7-2 and J usage is TRBJ2-2; TRBD1 matches 9 bases. The CDR3 consists of 16 residues. Germline V gene lookup returns CDR1 SGHTA and CDR2 FQGNSA. V dropped 5 bases and J dropped 5; count of bases not matched to a gene: 9. The CDR3 DNA reads as TGTGCCAGCAGCCTCGACAGGGGGGGTGAGACCGGGGAGCTGTTTTTT. Amino acids: CASSLDRGGETGELFF.

This clonotype was recorded a few times. One end of the junction varies from germline; a read error may be responsible. The chain uses TRBV4-2 and TRBJ2-3; D remains unclear. The germline gives CDR1 LGHNA, CDR2 YNFKEQ. The CDR3 contains 13 residues. CDR3 residues: CASNQVDTDTQYF. The CDR3 DNA reads TGTGCCAGCAACCAAGTTGATACCGATACGCAGTATTTT.

This clonotype has just a few counts. V usage is TRBV4-2 and J usage is TRBJ2-5, with D perhaps matching TRBD1 or TRBD2 (5 bases each). Trimming left V 0 bases short and J 5 bases short, with 10 bases between. CDR3 size: 14 residues. The germline V gene encodes CDR1 LGHNA and CDR2 YNFKEQ. The CDR3 loop reads CASSQERGLETQYF. DNA for the CDR3: TGTGCCAGCAGCCAAGAGAGGGGATTGGAGACCCAGTACTTC.

This chain connects TRBV5-1 to TRBJ2-5, with TRBD1 identical over 10 bases. This CDR3 spans 12 amino acids. The germline V gene encodes CDR1 SGHRS and CDR2 YFSETQ. The V gene end was trimmed by 5 bases and the J gene end by 7 bases; junction bases not matched to a gene: 2. The CDR3 reads CASSWDRGTQYF. Written as DNA, the CDR3 is TGCGCCAGCAGTTGGGACAGGGGGACCCAGTACTTC. Full variable domain (outside the CDR3, taken from reference TRBV5-1 and TRBJ2-5): KAGVTQTPRYLIKTRGQQVTLSCSPISGHRSVSWYQQTPGQGLQFLFEYFSETQRNKGNFPGRFSGRQFSNSRSEMNVSTLELGDSALYLCASSWDRGTQYFGPGTRLLVL.

The sample holds many counts of this clonotype. V is TRBV12-3 or TRBV12-4 and J is TRBJ2-4; 7 nucleotides line up with TRBD1. Trimming at V came to 2 bases and at J to 3 bases, leaving 7 bases not matched to a gene. This CDR3 is 16 amino acids long. CDR3 region: CASSLRVQGSKNIQYF. In DNA, the CDR3 is TGTGCCAGCAGTTTAAGAGTACAGGGGAGCAAAAACATTCAGTACTTC.

This clonotype was observed a handful of times. The chain joins TRBV3-1 to TRBJ2-5; TRBD1 or TRBD2 may be the D gene (6 bases each). Per the germline V gene, CDR1 is LGHDT and CDR2 is YNNKEL (reference sequence). This CDR3 has 14 residues. With 2 bases removed from V and 12 bases from J, the gap between germline ends came to 19 bases. Written as DNA, the CDR3 is TGTGCCAGCAGCCAAAGGGGGGTTGGGGGCTCTGAGTACTTC. Translated, it gives CASSQRGVGGSEYF.

The V call is TRBV20-1, the J call TRBJ2-7; 9 bases agree with TRBD1. Unmatched junction bases numbered 14, after V lost 5 bases and J lost 6 bases. CDR3 length equals 15 residues. Germline V gives CDR1 DFQATT, CDR2 SNEGSKA (reference sequence). CDR3 nucleotides: TGCAGTGCTCCACTCCCTACAGGGGGCAGCTTCGAGCAGTACGTC. Translation gives CSAPLPTGGSFEQYV.

In this sample, this clonotype turned up a few times. The CDR3 nucleotides are TGTGCCATCAGCCAGGGTAACTACAATTCACCCCTCCACTTT. Its protein is CAISQGNYNSPLHF. The chain links TRBV10-3 to TRBJ1-6; TRBD1 might be the D (5 bases). This CDR3 is built from 14 residues. Germline V CDR1 and CDR2: ENHRY, SYGVKD. The V and J ends lost 6 bases and 7 bases respectively, with 13 bases between them.